This TCR beta chain was identified during a study of identical twins. Unique molecular identifiers were present on the cDNA, and a universal primer site came from template switching. TCRdb re-derived calls from the 5' RACE reads in MiXCR, one entry per CDR3 protein. Of 1.5 million or so distinct CDR3 sequences detected, roughly a third appear once; the ten largest clones hold around 0.3%. In germline, CDR1 is SGHTA, CDR2 FQGNSA. The CDR3 extends over 16 amino acids. V lost 4 bases to trimming and J lost 7 bases; unmatched junction nucleotides: 13. Study-level points and caveats: The authors noted that invariant MAIT and iNKT cells could partly confound zero-insertion analyses. Less excess twin sharing appeared in beta out-of-frame sequences.

As to this clonotype: Antigen specificity is unknown.

This TCR was sampled from a newborn girl in good health. Sequencing was done on a sample of cord blood. J is TRBJ2-1 and V is TRBV7-2, with 7 bases identical to TRBD2. CDR3 residues: CASSYMTNGRSNEQFF. The CDR3 bases are TGTGCCAGCAGCTACATGACTAACGGGAGGTCAAATGAGCAGTTCTTC.